This TCR beta chain was captured by sequencing in a study of blood T cells in healthy people across ages. Across the study: Capturing about one barcoded beta molecule per two T cells was achieved by template switching. Study-level findings and limits: Naive T cell percentage showed a strong correlation with TCR beta diversity. Not knowing donor CMV status may have confounded expanded clonotype changes.

This clonotype was seen a few times. Its matching antigen is unknown. With a J-beta primer mix and a sample-barcoded 5' primer, a second PCR ran about 7 to 12 cycles. Each TCR beta cDNA got a 12-nucleotide random molecular identifier. TCRdb re-analysed the 5' RACE reads in MiXCR, keeping a single row per CDR3 protein. The table has fewer than 1.5 million distinct CDR3 sequences, approximately 38% seen once. CDR1 is LNHDA, CDR2 SQIVND, per germline (reference sequence). This CDR3 has 15 amino acids. Trimming took 5 bases from V and 6 from J; bases not matched to a gene: 9. Sequencing was performed on blood. The chain couples TRBV19 to TRBJ1-5; 8 nucleotides align to TRBD1. This TCR was sampled from a woman aged 18-30 years in good health. The CDR3 nucleotides read TGTGCCAGTAGTGGGTCAGGGGGCTGGAGTCAGCCCCAGCATTTT. This translates into CASSGSGGWSQPQHF.